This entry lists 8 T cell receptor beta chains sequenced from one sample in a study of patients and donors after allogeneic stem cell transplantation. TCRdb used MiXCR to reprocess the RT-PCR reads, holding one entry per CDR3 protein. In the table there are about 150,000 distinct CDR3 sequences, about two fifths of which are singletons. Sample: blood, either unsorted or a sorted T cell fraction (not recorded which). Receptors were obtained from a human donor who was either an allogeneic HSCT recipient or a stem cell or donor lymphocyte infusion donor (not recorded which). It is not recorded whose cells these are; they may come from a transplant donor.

CDR3 sequence (DNA): TGTGCCAGCAGCCTCGGGGCCGGGACAGTGCCAACTTACTATGGCTACACCTTC. Protein product: CASSLGAGTVPTYYGYTF. The V call is TRBV3-1, the J call TRBJ1-2; 7 bases line up with TRBD1. The CDR3 sequence is 18 residues long. Germline assignment: CDR1 LGHDT and CDR2 YNNKEL (reference sequence). With V trimmed by 4 bases and J by 3 bases, 17 bases remained unmatched.

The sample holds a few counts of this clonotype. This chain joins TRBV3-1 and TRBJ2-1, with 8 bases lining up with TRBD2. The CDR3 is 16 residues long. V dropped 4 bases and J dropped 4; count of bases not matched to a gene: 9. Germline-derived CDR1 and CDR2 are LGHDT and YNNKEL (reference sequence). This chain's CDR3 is CASSPSGLAVYNEQFF. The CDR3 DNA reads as TGTGCCAGCAGCCCGTCCGGACTAGCCGTATACAATGAGCAGTTCTTC.

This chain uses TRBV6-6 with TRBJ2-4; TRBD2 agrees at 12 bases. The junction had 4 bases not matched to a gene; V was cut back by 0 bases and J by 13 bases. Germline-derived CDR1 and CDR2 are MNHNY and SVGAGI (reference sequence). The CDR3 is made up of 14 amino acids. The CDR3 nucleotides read TGTGCCAGCAGTTACTCGTCTAGCGGGGGGGTCCAGTACTTC. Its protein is CASSYSSSGGVQYF.

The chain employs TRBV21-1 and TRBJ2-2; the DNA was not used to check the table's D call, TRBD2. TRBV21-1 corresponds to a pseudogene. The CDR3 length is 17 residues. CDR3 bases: TGTGCCAGCAGTAGACTAGCGGGGGCCTCGAACACCGGGGAGCTGTTTTTT. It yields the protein CASSRLAGASNTGELFF.

The CDR3 DNA reads as TGTGCCAGCAGCCTACACGAAACAGCTCGCCAAGAGACCCAGTACTTC. It translates to CASSLHETARQETQYF. The chain uses TRBV7-8 and TRBJ2-5, with no clear D. Germline V CDR1 and CDR2: SGHVS, FQNEAQ. This CDR3 contains 16 residues. V lost 5 bases and J lost 1, with 17 bases in between.

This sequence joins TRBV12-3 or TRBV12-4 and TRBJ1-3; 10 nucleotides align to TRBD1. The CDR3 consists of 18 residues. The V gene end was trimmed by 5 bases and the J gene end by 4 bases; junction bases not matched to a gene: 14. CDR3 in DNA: TGTGCCAGCAGTATCCTGACAGGGGGCGAGTCGTGGGGAAACACCATATATTTT. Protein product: CASSILTGGESWGNTIYF.

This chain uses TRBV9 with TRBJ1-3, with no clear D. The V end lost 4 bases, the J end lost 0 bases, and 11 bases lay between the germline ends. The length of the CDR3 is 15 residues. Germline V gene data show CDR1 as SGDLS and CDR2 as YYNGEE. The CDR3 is CASSPRANSGNTIYF. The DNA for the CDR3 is TGTGCCAGCAGCCCCCGGGCCAACTCTGGAAACACCATATATTTT.

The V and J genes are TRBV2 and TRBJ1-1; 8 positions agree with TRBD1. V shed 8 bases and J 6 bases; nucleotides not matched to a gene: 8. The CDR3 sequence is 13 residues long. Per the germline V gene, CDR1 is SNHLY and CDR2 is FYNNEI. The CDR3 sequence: CASLRGRASEAFF. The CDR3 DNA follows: TGTGCCAGCCTCAGGGGGCGGGCCTCTGAAGCTTTCTTT.